Listed here are 2 T cell receptor beta chains from one sample, sequenced in a study of blood T cell repertoires in COVID-19. TCRdb's copy holds only in-frame clones and misses some; the assay was immunoSEQ multiplex PCR. The sample lists about 96,000 clones; 85% to 90% were seen once. The sample comprised peripheral blood. These receptors came from a human donor with COVID-19, enrolled during active disease. The donor label of this sample is uncertain.

This chain joins TRBV5-4 and TRBJ2-3, with D uncertain. V was shortened by 0 bases and J by 3 bases, with 11 bases between the two germline ends. The V gene's germline CDR1 is SGHNT and CDR2 YYREEE (reference sequence). The CDR3 runs to 15 residues. The DNA for the CDR3 is TGTGCCAGCAGCTTGGACCCCAGATCGACAGATACGCAGTATTTT. Protein: CASSLDPRSTDTQYF.

This chain uses TRBV13 with TRBJ2-1; a weak D match, TRBD2 (6 bases). V was clipped by 4 bases and J by 3 bases, with 7 bases between them. From germline, CDR1 is PRHDT and CDR2 FYEKMQ (reference sequence). The CDR3 extends over 13 amino acids. The CDR3 DNA is TGTGCCAGCAGCTGGGGGGACTACAATGAGCAGTTCTTC. This codes for CASSWGDYNEQFF.